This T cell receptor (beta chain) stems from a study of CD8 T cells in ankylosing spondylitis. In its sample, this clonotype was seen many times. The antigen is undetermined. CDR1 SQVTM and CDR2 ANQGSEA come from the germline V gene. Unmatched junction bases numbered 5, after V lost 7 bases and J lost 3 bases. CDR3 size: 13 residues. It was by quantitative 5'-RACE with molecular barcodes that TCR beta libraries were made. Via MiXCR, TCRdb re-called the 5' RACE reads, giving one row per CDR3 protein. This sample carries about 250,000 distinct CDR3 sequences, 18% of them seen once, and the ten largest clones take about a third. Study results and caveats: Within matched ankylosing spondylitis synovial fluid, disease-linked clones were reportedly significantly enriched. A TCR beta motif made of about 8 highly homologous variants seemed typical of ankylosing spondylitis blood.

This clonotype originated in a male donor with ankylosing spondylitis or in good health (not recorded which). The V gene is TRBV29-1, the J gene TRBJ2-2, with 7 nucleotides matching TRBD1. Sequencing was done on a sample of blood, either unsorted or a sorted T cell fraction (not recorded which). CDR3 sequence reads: CSARQGYTGELFF. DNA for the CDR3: TGCAGCGCCCGACAGGGTTACACCGGGGAGCTGTTTTTT.